These 31 T cell receptor beta chains were all obtained from the same sample, sequenced in a study of shared clonotypes between healthy human individuals. Using immunoSEQ multiplex PCR, the repertoire was profiled, and TCRdb retains in-frame clones only, with some absent. The table lists roughly 2.4 million clones, around 95% of them singletons. The sample taken for sequencing was naive CD4+ T cells sorted from blood. Subset defined: CD45RA+ positively selected. The receptors derive from a man between 18 and 29 years old in good health.

The V call is TRBV5-1, the J call TRBJ2-5, with D possibly being TRBD2 (5 bases). V was shortened by 0 bases and J by 5 bases, with 14 bases between the two germline ends. Looked up from germline, CDR1 is SGHRS and CDR2 is YFSETQ. This CDR3 contains 15 residues. CDR3 in DNA: TGCGCCAGCAGCTTGGGGACTGTCGCGACGGAGACCCAGTACTTC. Translated, it gives CASSLGTVATETQYF.

This clone came up once. V and J are TRBV18 and TRBJ1-2, with TRBD1 identical over 7 bases. This CDR3 has 16 residues. Germline values: CDR1 KGHSH, CDR2 LQKENI. Unmatched junction bases numbered 7, after V lost 1 base and J lost 2 bases. The CDR3 protein is CASSPLTGVENYGYTF. The CDR3 bases are TGTGCCAGCTCACCACTAACAGGGGTGGAAAACTATGGCTACACCTTC.

About this clone itself: The same CDR3 also results from other DNA sequences found in this sample. The chain has TRBV5-1 and TRBJ2-5; the match to TRBD1 covers 8 bases. The CDR3 length is 13 residues. Germline V gene lookup returns CDR1 SGHRS and CDR2 YFSETQ. The trim removed 3 bases at V and 4 bases at J, leaving 2 bases unmatched. The CDR3 is CASSSQGGETQYF. CDR3 sequence (DNA): TGCGCCAGCAGCTCACAGGGGGGAGAGACCCAGTACTTC.

V and J are TRBV11-2 and TRBJ2-7; D is perhaps TRBD2 (6 bases). The germline V and J ends were trimmed by 0 bases and 0 bases, with 12 bases remaining between them. The CDR3 extends over 16 amino acids. CDR1 and CDR2 from the germline V gene are SGHAT and FQNNGV. CDR3 sequence (DNA): TGTGCCAGCAGCTTAGATGCGGGACCCTTCTCCTACGAGCAGTACTTC. Protein: CASSLDAGPFSYEQYF.

This clone was seen once. This chain connects TRBV4-3 to TRBJ1-2, with a weak D call TRBD1 (6 bases). The V end lost 0 bases, the J end lost 3 bases, and 8 bases lay between the germline ends. Germline-derived CDR1 and CDR2 are LGHNA and YSLEER. CDR3 length: 14 amino acids. This chain's CDR3 is CASSQDPGDYGYTF. The CDR3 DNA reads TGCGCCAGCAGCCAAGATCCAGGGGACTATGGCTACACCTTC.

The CDR3 DNA reads TGCGCCAGCAGTGAGTCGACGAGCGGTCCCAATCAGCCCCAGCATTTT. This codes for CASSESTSGPNQPQHF. This sequence joins TRBV10-2 and TRBJ1-5; D uncertain. Trimming took off 0 bases at V and 3 bases at J, with 12 bases between the two ends. The CDR3 loop spans 16 amino acids. Germline CDR1 reads WSHSY; CDR2 reads SAAADI.

The chain joins TRBV14 to TRBJ2-1; D might be TRBD2 (5 bases). CDR1 is SGHDN, CDR2 FVKESK, per germline. The CDR3 has 16 amino acids. V was pared by 3 bases and J by 4 bases, with 16 bases between. The CDR3: CASSQTPGSLYNEQFF. As DNA, the CDR3 is TGTGCCAGCAGCCAGACTCCGGGGTCACTTTACAATGAGCAGTTCTTC.

In this sample, this clone turned up once. This chain connects TRBV2 to TRBJ2-5; a weak D match, TRBD2 (5 bases). CDR1 and CDR2 from the germline V gene are SNHLY and FYNNEI. The CDR3 covers 14 residues. Trimming left V 5 bases short and J 4 bases short, with 14 bases between. The CDR3 DNA sequence: TGTGCCAGCAGTCCAGACCCGGCGGGAGAGACCCAGTACTTC. As protein: CASSPDPAGETQYF.

The chain couples TRBV2 to TRBJ1-2, with 9 bases lining up with TRBD1. The CDR3 totals 14 residues. The junction had 6 bases not matched to a gene; V was cut back by 6 bases and J by 4 bases. Germline V lookup: CDR1 SNHLY, CDR2 FYNNEI. CDR3 protein: CASSAGQGIYGYTF. The CDR3 nucleotides are TGTGCCAGCAGCGCGGGACAGGGTATCTATGGCTACACCTTC.

As concerns this clone: At the DNA level, this CDR3 is encoded by other sequences in the same sample as well. V gene TRBV18 combines with J gene TRBJ2-7; D unclear. V shed 0 bases and J shed 1 base, with 7 bases lying between them. CDR3 length: 14 residues. Germline V CDR1 and CDR2: KGHSH, LQKENI. The CDR3 protein is CASSPPSESYEQYF. The CDR3 bases are TGTGCCAGCTCACCACCCTCAGAGTCCTACGAGCAGTACTTC.

The gene calls are TRBV19 and TRBJ2-3; no reliable D call. This CDR3 spans 14 amino acids. In germline, CDR1 is LNHDA, CDR2 SQIVND (reference sequence). The V end lost 7 bases, the J end lost 2 bases, and 13 bases lay between the germline ends. CDR3 region: CASKYTDTTDTQYF. In nucleotides, the CDR3 is TGTGCCAGTAAATACACCGATACCACAGATACGCAGTATTTT.

This chain links TRBV6-1 with TRBJ1-1; D is uncertain. V was shortened by 9 bases and J by 3 bases, with 14 bases between the two germline ends. Germline V gene data show CDR1 as MNHNS and CDR2 as SASEGT. The CDR3 contains 13 residues. DNA for the CDR3: TGTGCCAGTACCCTGCGGAGGGACACTGAAGCTTTCTTT. Protein: CASTLRRDTEAFF.

In regard to this clone: Other DNA sequences from this sample encode an identical CDR3 as well. The rearrangement joins TRBV14 to TRBJ2-7; D perhaps matches TRBD1 (6 bases). Germline V CDR1 and CDR2: SGHDN, FVKESK. V lost 3 bases and J lost 3, with 6 bases in between. This CDR3 has 12 amino acids. The CDR3 loop reads CASSQDSYEQYF. CDR3 bases: TGTGCCAGCAGCCAGGACAGCTACGAGCAGTACTTC.

The V and J genes are TRBV4-1 and TRBJ2-7; D perhaps matches TRBD1 (6 bases). Per the germline V gene, CDR1 is MGHRA and CDR2 is YSYEKL. The ends were cut back, 1 base at V and 2 bases at J, with 21 bases in the middle. This CDR3 spans 18 amino acids. CDR3 DNA sequence: TGCGCCAGCAGCCAAGTTCAGGGGCTGAGGGAGAGACCCTACGAGCAGTACTTC. This encodes CASSQVQGLRERPYEQYF.

This chain uses TRBV2 with TRBJ2-6; tentative D call: TRBD1 (6 bases). This CDR3 region has 17 residues. The germline CDR1 and CDR2 sequences are SNHLY and FYNNEI. Trimming took off 4 bases at V and 1 base at J, with 14 bases between the two ends. In DNA, the CDR3 is TGTGCCAGCAGTGTTCAGGGGAGTCAGTCTGGGGCCAACGTCCTGACTTTC. It yields the protein CASSVQGSQSGANVLTF.

This chain connects TRBV5-1 to TRBJ2-2; TRBD2 is a possible D gene (6 bases). The CDR3 has 16 residues. V lost 0 bases and J 2 bases, leaving 11 bases between the germline ends. Germline CDR1 and CDR2: SGHRS and YFSETQ. The CDR3 reads CASSLEAGVNTGELFF. CDR3 DNA: TGCGCCAGCAGCTTGGAAGCGGGTGTCAACACCGGGGAGCTGTTTTTT.

V gene TRBV28 combines with J gene TRBJ2-1, with D perhaps matching TRBD1 (7 bases). The germline CDR1 and CDR2 sequences are MDHEN and SYDVKM. The CDR3 spans 17 residues. Trimming took off 1 base at V and 4 bases at J, with 17 bases between the two ends. CDR3 nucleotides: TGTGCCAGCAGTTTATACTTGCGGGACAGATCTTACAATGAGCAGTTCTTC. The encoded protein is CASSLYLRDRSYNEQFF.

This clone showed up just once. The genes are TRBV7-9 and TRBJ1-1; D gene uncertain. V lost 5 bases, J lost 5 bases, and 9 bases lay in between. Germline CDR1 is SEHNR and CDR2 is FQNEAQ (reference sequence). The CDR3 has 12 residues. As DNA, the CDR3 is TGTGCCAGCAGCCAATCGTGGACTGAAGCTTTCTTT. The encoded protein is CASSQSWTEAFF. Using reference TRBV7-9 and TRBJ1-1 for the parts outside the CDR3, the full variable domain is DTGVSQNPRHKITKRGQNVTFRCDPISEHNRLYWYRQTLGQGPEFLTYFQNEAQLEKSRLLSDRFSAERPKGSFSTLEIQRTEQGDSAMYLCASSQSWTEAFFGQGTRLTVV.

The rearrangement uses TRBV2 and TRBJ1-2, with unresolved D. Trimming removed 6 bases at V and 4 bases at J, with 9 bases between. CDR3 length: 12 residues. Germline CDR1 and CDR2: SNHLY and FYNNEI. CDR3 loop: CASRSELYGYTF. For the CDR3, the DNA is TGTGCCAGCAGGTCCGAGCTCTATGGCTACACCTTC.

This chain connects TRBV7-9 to TRBJ2-3, with 9 bases that match TRBD1. Germline V gene sequence: CDR1 SEHNR, CDR2 FQNEAQ (reference sequence). V trimming: 4 bases; J trimming: 2 bases; junction bases outside the gene matches: 4. This CDR3 contains 15 residues. CDR3 bases: TGTGCCAGCAGCTGGGGACAGGGTGTCACAGATACGCAGTATTTT. Protein sequence: CASSWGQGVTDTQYF.

The genes are TRBV30 and TRBJ2-3; tentative D call: TRBD1 (5 bases). This CDR3 contains 13 residues. Germline V gives CDR1 GTSNPN, CDR2 SVGIG (reference sequence). V was trimmed by 4 bases and J by 4 bases, leaving 12 bases between them. The CDR3 is CAWTGFFADTQYF. CDR3 sequence (DNA): TGTGCCTGGACAGGGTTTTTCGCAGATACGCAGTATTTT.

CDR3 region: CAIGYLDEQFF. Written as DNA, the CDR3 is TGTGCCATCGGTTATTTGGATGAGCAGTTCTTC. This chain links TRBV10-3 with TRBJ2-1; D call uncertain. Trimming left V 8 bases short and J 8 bases short, with 10 bases between. CDR1 and CDR2 (germline): ENHRY, SYGVKD. The CDR3 runs 11 residues.

The rearrangement joins TRBV2 to TRBJ2-3; TRBD2 might be the D (6 bases). The CDR3 spans 19 residues. The V end was cut by 6 bases, the J end by 2 bases, with 27 bases between. The germline V gene has CDR1 SNHLY and CDR2 FYNNEI. Here the CDR3 DNA reads TGTGCCAGCAGCGTCCCAATCTTCTTCTCTAGGGAGGACACAGATACGCAGTATTTT. Translation: CASSVPIFFSREDTDTQYF. The full variable domain, in which reference TRBV2 and TRBJ2-3 provide the parts outside the CDR3, is EPEVTQTPSHQVTQMGQEVILRCVPISNHLYFYWYRQILGQKVEFLVSFYNNEISEKSEIFDDQFSVERPDGSNFTLKIRSTKLEDSAMYFCASSVPIFFSREDTDTQYFGPGTRLTVL.

V gene TRBV7-2 combines with J gene TRBJ2-5; tentatively, D is TRBD2 (7 bases). This CDR3 is built from 13 residues. The germline V and J ends were trimmed by 4 bases and 5 bases, with 11 bases remaining between them. Germline CDR1 reads SGHTA; CDR2 reads FQGNSA. The DNA of the CDR3 is TGTGCCAGCAGCTGGGGGGGCAGGGAGACCCAGTACTTC. Translated: CASSWGGRETQYF.

The genes are TRBV30 and TRBJ1-2, with unresolved D. The CDR3 extends over 13 amino acids. V was trimmed by 1 base and J by 3 bases, leaving 9 bases between them. Germline CDR1 is GTSNPN and CDR2 is SVGIG (reference sequence). The CDR3 sequence: CAWSEADYYGYTF. CDR3 DNA sequence: TGTGCCTGGAGTGAGGCAGACTACTATGGCTACACCTTC.

V usage is TRBV5-1 and J usage is TRBJ1-1; 10 nucleotides agree with TRBD1. Trimming at V came to 5 bases and at J to 8 bases, leaving 15 bases not matched to a gene. CDR3 length: 16 residues. The germline V gene has CDR1 SGHRS and CDR2 YFSETQ. The CDR3 loop is CASSFSPGQGLSEAFF. CDR3 in DNA: TGCGCCAGCAGTTTTTCTCCGGGACAGGGGCTTTCAGAAGCTTTCTTT.

J is TRBJ1-6 and V is TRBV6-5; 7 bases align to TRBD1. J was trimmed by 10 bases and V by 6 bases; bases with no gene match: 12. The length of the CDR3 is 15 residues. Germline CDR1 and CDR2: MNHEY and SVGAGI. CDR3 DNA: TGTGCCAGCAGGCCTACCCAGGGGGTTAACTCACCCCTCCACTTT. Residues: CASRPTQGVNSPLHF.

This chain links TRBV29-1 with TRBJ2-5; D gene unclear. V lost 1 base and J lost 5, with 11 bases in between. The CDR3 spans 13 residues. Germline CDR1 reads SQVTM; CDR2 reads ANQGSEA. This chain's CDR3 is CSVEVRVEETQYF. The DNA for the CDR3 is TGCAGCGTTGAAGTAAGGGTGGAGGAGACCCAGTACTTC.

The rearrangement uses TRBV6-1 and TRBJ2-4; D might be TRBD2 (6 bases). CDR3 size: 19 residues. V dropped 4 bases and J dropped 1 base, with 23 bases sitting between them. CDR1 is MNHNS and CDR2 is SASEGT in the germline V gene. CDR3 sequence reads: CASSALGGASDSAKNIQYF. Written as DNA, the CDR3 is TGTGCCAGCAGTGCCCTAGGTGGGGCTAGCGATTCGGCCAAAAACATTCAGTACTTC.

J is TRBJ1-3 and V is TRBV2; the D is unclear. Trimming left V 6 bases short and J 0 bases short, with 9 bases between. This CDR3 spans 14 amino acids. The germline V gene encodes CDR1 SNHLY and CDR2 FYNNEI. CDR3 sequence (DNA): TGTGCCAGCAGGGCAGGATACTCTGGAAACACCATATATTTT. It translates to CASRAGYSGNTIYF.

The CDR3: CASSVTGGPGNTIYF. CDR3 nucleotides: TGTGCCAGCAGTGTTACAGGGGGACCTGGAAACACCATATATTTT. The V and J genes are TRBV6-1 and TRBJ1-3, with TRBD1 identical over 8 bases. The germline V gene has CDR1 MNHNS and CDR2 SASEGT. V was clipped by 4 bases and J by 2 bases; unmatched bases: 4. The CDR3 has 15 amino acids.